This entry lists 21 T cell receptor beta chains sequenced from one sample in a study of tumor and adjacent non-tumor tissue in lung cancer (dated by TCRdb to 2016 to 2019). RNA was isolated from bulk, unsorted tissue, and RNA quality was assessed with a NanoDrop ND-1000 and an Agilent 2100. The library was obtained by multiplex PCR. Sequencing took place on an Illumina HiSeq 2500. TCRbeta libraries were constructed through three rounds of nested PCR with primers (Table S4) according to protocols adapted from ARM-PCR. TCRdb trimmed the raw reads at Q25, called clones with MiXCR and kept productive beta chains. Identical CDR3 proteins give one entry, which carries the most common genes and DNA. The sample profile shows about 110,000 distinct CDR3 sequences; 75% of them were found once. The biggest ten clones account for about 40% of the sample. The sequencing sample was made of lung tumor tissue. The receptor source for this set is a woman between 55 and 75 years old with non-small cell lung cancer.

With respect to this clonotype: Being one base from a much bigger clone, this may be a read error. Because it lacks the conserved phenylalanine or tryptophan at the end, this CDR3 is likely a read error. The chain is built from TRBV6-1 and TRBJ1-1; D is unresolved. With 1 base removed from V and 1 base from J, the gap between germline ends came to 7 bases. In germline, CDR1 is MNHNS, CDR2 SASEGT. The CDR3 consists of 14 residues. The CDR3 DNA reads as TGTGCCAGCAGTGAAGTGACGGGGAACACTGAAGCTTTCTCT. Its translation is CASSEVTGNTEAFS.

The chain carries TRBV29-1 and TRBJ2-7, with a weak D call TRBD2 (6 bases). The CDR3 extends over 13 amino acids. In germline, CDR1 is SQVTM, CDR2 ANQGSEA. V was shortened by 4 bases and J by 3 bases, with 13 bases between the two germline ends. CDR3 loop: CSVGGAPIYEQYF. As DNA, the CDR3 is TGCAGCGTTGGCGGGGCTCCCATCTACGAGCAGTACTTC.

A word on this clonotype: This may be a read error, as it is one base from a much larger clone. The CDR3 loop reads CASRSGASQTGQYF. The CDR3 DNA is TGTGCCAGCAGATCTGGGGCTAGCCAAACCGGGCAGTACTTC. The rearrangement links TRBV6-2 or TRBV6-3 to TRBJ2-7; either TRBD1 or TRBD2 may supply D (5 bases each). Deletions cut 6 bases from V and 9 bases from J, with 21 bases between. This CDR3 has 14 residues. Germline V gene lookup returns CDR1 MNHEY and CDR2 SVGEGT.

About this clonotype itself: The CDR3 ends on some other residue instead of the conserved phenylalanine or tryptophan, so this is likely a read error. J is TRBJ1-5 and V is TRBV20-1; a weak D match, TRBD1 (6 bases). The V gene's germline CDR1 is DFQATT and CDR2 SNEGSKA (reference sequence). V gave up 3 bases and J gave up 4 bases, with 13 bases separating them. The CDR3 runs to 14 residues. The CDR3 sequence: CSASPRQVNQPQHV. For the CDR3, the DNA is TGCAGTGCTAGTCCGAGACAGGTTAATCAGCCCCAGCATGTT.

Details on this clonotype: The junction departs from the called germline gene at one end, perhaps through a read error. The chain links TRBV28 to TRBJ2-7, with D possibly matching TRBD1 (6 bases). There are 15 residues in the CDR3. Germline V gives CDR1 MDHEN, CDR2 SYDVKM. The CDR3 bases are TGTGCCAGCAGTTTCCGGGACACGTGGACCTACGACCAGTACTTC. Amino acids: CASSFRDTWTYDQYF.

This clonotype was detected a few times. The rearrangement links TRBV28 to TRBJ1-2; D gene uncertain. The CDR3 contains 15 residues. Looked up from germline, CDR1 is MDHEN and CDR2 is SYDVKM. V lost 5 bases to trimming and J lost 8 bases, with 21 bases between them. For the CDR3, the DNA is TGTGCCAGCAGTCCGGTCAAGGTGACTCTATGGGGCTACACCTTC. Translating it yields CASSPVKVTLWGYTF.

Points on this clonotype: Germline and junction disagree at one end, which may indicate a read error. V is TRBV11-3 and J is TRBJ2-1; TRBD2 matches 8 bases. CDR3 length equals 17 residues. Germline CDR1 SGHNT, CDR2 YENEEA. This CDR3 reads CASSLESTSVSHNELFF. The CDR3 DNA sequence: TGTGCGAGCAGCTTAGAGTCGACTAGCGTGAGCCACAATGAGCTGTTCTTC.

This clonotype occurred a few times. This sequence joins TRBV28 and TRBJ1-2; tentatively, D is TRBD1 (6 bases). Germline CDR1 is MDHEN and CDR2 is SYDVKM. This CDR3 spans 14 amino acids. Trimming cost V 9 bases and J 5 bases, with 19 bases left between them. The CDR3 sequence: CASRLQGIVYGYTF. Written as DNA, the CDR3 is TGTGCCAGTCGACTCCAGGGGATTGTATATGGCTACACCTTC.

The V gene is TRBV13, the J gene TRBJ2-3, with D maybe TRBD2 (5 bases). This CDR3 comprises 13 residues. Looked up from germline, CDR1 is PRHDT and CDR2 is FYEKMQ (reference sequence). V lost 7 bases and J lost 3, with 11 bases in between. DNA for the CDR3: TGTGCCAGCACTCGGGGATGTACAGATACGCAGTATTTT. This sequence encodes CASTRGCTDTQYF.

Points on this clonotype: Relative to the germline gene, one junction end is altered; a read error may explain this. The chain recombines TRBV4-3 with TRBJ1-1; 11 positions match TRBD1. From germline, CDR1 is LGHNA and CDR2 YSLEER. The CDR3 extends over 15 amino acids. The CDR3 DNA sequence: TGCGCCAGCAGGCAAGATAGGACAGGGGGCACCCAAGCTTTCTTT. It encodes CASRQDRTGGTQAFF.

Concerning this clonotype: This is likely a read error, given that the CDR3 carries no conserved phenylalanine or tryptophan at its end. Because the CDR3's place on the DNA is in doubt, the DNA is left out and the CDR3 is given as listed by TCRdb. This rearrangement joins TRBV12-3 or TRBV12-4 to TRBJ2-5; the table names TRBD2, a call not compared with the DNA. 15 amino acids form the CDR3, both terminal residues included. This CDR3 reads CASSPDGGSGETQYS.

With respect to this clonotype: This clone may be a read error of a much larger clone one base away. The chain links TRBV4-3 to TRBJ1-1; 9 nucleotides line up with TRBD1. Unmatched junction bases numbered 6, after V lost 0 bases and J lost 1 base. Germline CDR1 reads LGHNA; CDR2 reads YSLEER. This CDR3 region has 17 residues. CDR3 coding DNA: TGCGCCAGCAGCCAAGAGGCGACAGGGGGTGGGAACACTGAAGCTTTCTTT. Residues: CASSQEATGGGNTEAFF.

The CDR3 loop is CACGGSTGSSNTGELFF. The CDR3 DNA sequence: TGTGCCTGCGGCGGGTCAACGGGCTCCTCGAACACCGGGGAGCTGTTTTTT. The V call is TRBV11-2, the J call TRBJ2-2, with a possible D match to TRBD2 (5 bases). V shed 11 bases and J shed 0 bases, with 22 bases lying between them. Germline V gene data show CDR1 as SGHAT and CDR2 as FQNNGV. There are 17 residues in the CDR3.

As to this clonotype: A read error may produce the germline difference seen at one junction end. This chain connects TRBV29-1 to TRBJ1-1; 10 bases align to TRBD1. The CDR3 sequence is 11 residues long. The germline gives CDR1 SQVTM, CDR2 ANQGSEA. The DNA for the CDR3 is TGCAGAGGACAGGGGGTGACTGAAGGTTTCTTT. Translating it yields CRGQGVTEGFF.

As for this clonotype: A much bigger clone sits one base away, suggesting this may be a read error. The V call is TRBV5-6, the J call TRBJ2-3, with a weak D call TRBD1 (5 bases). Trimming removed 4 bases from V and 2 bases from J, with 17 bases in between. CDR1 and CDR2 from the germline V gene are SGHDT and YYEEEE. This CDR3 spans 16 amino acids. The CDR3 DNA reads TGTGCCAGCAGCCCAAGGACAACCCGTATCACAGATACGCAGTATTTT. It yields the protein CASSPRTTRITDTQYF.

Regarding this clonotype: A much larger clone sits a single nucleotide away, making a read error possible. CDR3 region: CSASAGSQTQHF. CDR3 DNA sequence: TGCAGTGCTAGTGCGGGATCTCAGACCCAGCATTTT. This sequence joins TRBV20-1 and TRBJ1-5, with D unclear. CDR1 is DFQATT and CDR2 is SNEGSKA in the germline V gene (reference sequence). The CDR3 totals 12 residues.

Note on this clonotype: Sequence at one end of the junction differs from germline and may be a read error. The chain employs TRBV6-6 and TRBJ2-3, with 11 nucleotides matching TRBD2. The length of the CDR3 is 18 residues. CDR1 and CDR2 from the germline V gene are MNHNY and SVGAGI (reference sequence). CDR3 sequence: CASSLGLASGRITDTQNF. The CDR3 DNA is TGTGCCAGCAGTTTGGGCTTGGCTAGCGGGAGGATCACAGATACGCAGAATTTT.

Comments on this clonotype: At one end, the junction sequence differs from germline, possibly due to a read error. The chain uses TRBV11-2 and TRBJ2-1, with D uncertain. Germline V gives CDR1 SGHAT, CDR2 FQNNGV. The CDR3 extends over 13 amino acids. The CDR3 sequence: CASSLDRMSEQFF. CDR3 sequence (DNA): TGTGCCAGTAGCTTAGATCGTATGAGTGAGCAATTCTTC.

CDR3 coding DNA: TGTGCCAGCAGCTGGCGTGGGGCTCTCAACGAGCAGTACGTC. It encodes CASSWRGALNEQYV. The chain carries TRBV12-3 or TRBV12-4 and TRBJ2-7, with D perhaps matching TRBD1 (5 bases). V lost 6 bases and J lost 5, with 17 bases in between. This CDR3 contains 14 residues.

Comments on this clonotype: Compared with germline, one end of the junction differs, possibly owing to a read error. The rearrangement uses TRBV20-1 and TRBJ2-3; a possible D gene is TRBD1 (6 bases). CDR3 size: 17 residues. Germline V lookup: CDR1 DFQATT, CDR2 SNEGSKA (reference sequence). The CDR3 protein is CSARDQLVGASTDTQYF. CDR3 bases: TGCAGTGCTAGAGATCAACTAGTGGGGGCTTCCACAGATACTCAGTATTTT.

This sequence joins TRBV20-1 and TRBJ1-1; D is unresolved. Germline-derived CDR1 and CDR2 are DFQATT and SNEGSKA (reference sequence). The CDR3 is 16 amino acids. V lost 2 bases and J lost 0, with 16 bases in between. As DNA, the CDR3 is TGCAGTGCTAGAAGACAAAGTTCTCCGATGAACACTGAAGCTTTCTTT. Residues: CSARRQSSPMNTEAFF.